What follows is one T cell receptor beta chain and its context. Sequencing templates came from extracted RNA that was reverse transcribed into cDNA. The data were produced by immunoSEQ multiplex PCR, yet TCRdb's version contains in-frame clones alone and is incomplete. Found here are 150,000 or so clones, about 47% of them singletons; the top ten hold roughly a sixth. This specimen comes from a study of CD8+ T cells in alopecia areata. The CDR3 spans 18 residues. The chain carries TRBV21-1 and TRBJ1-6. TRBV21-1 is given as a pseudogene. This specimen consisted of CD8+ T cells sorted from blood, obtained at week 0. This clonotype originated in a human donor with alopecia areata. CDR3 nucleotides: TGTGCCAGCAGCAAATTGTGGGGGGGCTGCGCCTATAATTCACCCCTCCACTTT. Encoded protein: CASSKLWGGCAYNSPLHF.